One sample yielded the 4 T cell receptor beta chains listed below, sequenced in a study of blood T cell repertoires in COVID-19. Only in-frame clones appear in the TCRdb table, and some are missing; sequencing was by immunoSEQ multiplex PCR. The sample carries about 140,000 clones, 80% to 90% recorded once. What was sequenced was peripheral blood. The receptors were gathered from a man aged 60-69 years with active or convalescent COVID-19.

The chain couples TRBV7-2 to TRBJ1-5; possible D gene TRBD1, 5 bases. V gave up 3 bases and J gave up 3 bases, with 12 bases separating them. CDR1 and CDR2 (germline): SGHTA, FQGNSA. The CDR3 is 15 amino acids. The CDR3 sequence: CASSFRGADNQPQHF. The CDR3 coding sequence is TGTGCCAGCAGCTTTAGGGGTGCGGACAATCAGCCCCAGCATTTT.

The chain is built from TRBV29-1 and TRBJ2-1, with a weak D call TRBD1 (5 bases). Trimming stripped 2 bases from V and 10 bases from J, with 15 bases between. CDR1 is SQVTM and CDR2 is ANQGSEA in the germline V gene. The length of the CDR3 is 13 residues. CDR3 sequence (DNA): TGCAGCGTTGAACTACAGGTTTATGGCGAGCAGTTCTTC. It encodes CSVELQVYGEQFF.

The chain joins TRBV6-5 to TRBJ1-5; D ambiguous. This CDR3 has 15 amino acids. Germline loops: CDR1 MNHEY, CDR2 SVGAGI. V shed 2 bases and J shed 3 bases, with 11 bases lying between them. The CDR3, as DNA: TGTGCCAGCAGTTACGGCGGGAGCGCCAATCAGCCCCAGCATTTT. Its protein product is CASSYGGSANQPQHF.

The chain combines TRBV10-3 with TRBJ1-1, with a possible D match to TRBD1 (5 bases). Germline V lookup: CDR1 ENHRY, CDR2 SYGVKD. V was trimmed by 6 bases and J by 1 base, leaving 9 bases between them. The CDR3 length is 13 residues. CDR3: CAIRNDRNTEAFF. The CDR3 DNA follows: TGTGCCATCAGAAACGACAGGAACACTGAAGCTTTCTTT.